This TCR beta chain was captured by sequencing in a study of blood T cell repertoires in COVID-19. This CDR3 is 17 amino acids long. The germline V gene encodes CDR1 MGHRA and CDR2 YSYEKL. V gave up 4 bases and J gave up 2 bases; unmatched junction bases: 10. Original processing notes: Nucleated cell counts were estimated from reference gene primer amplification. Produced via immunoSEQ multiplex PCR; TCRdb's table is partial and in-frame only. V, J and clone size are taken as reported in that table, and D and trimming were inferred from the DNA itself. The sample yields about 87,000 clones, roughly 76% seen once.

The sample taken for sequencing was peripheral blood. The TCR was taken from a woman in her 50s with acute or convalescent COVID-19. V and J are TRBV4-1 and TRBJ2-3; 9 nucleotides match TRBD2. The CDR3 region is CASSLGRLAAHTDTQYF. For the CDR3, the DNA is TGCGCCAGCAGCCTGGGGAGACTAGCGGCACACACAGATACGCAGTATTTT.